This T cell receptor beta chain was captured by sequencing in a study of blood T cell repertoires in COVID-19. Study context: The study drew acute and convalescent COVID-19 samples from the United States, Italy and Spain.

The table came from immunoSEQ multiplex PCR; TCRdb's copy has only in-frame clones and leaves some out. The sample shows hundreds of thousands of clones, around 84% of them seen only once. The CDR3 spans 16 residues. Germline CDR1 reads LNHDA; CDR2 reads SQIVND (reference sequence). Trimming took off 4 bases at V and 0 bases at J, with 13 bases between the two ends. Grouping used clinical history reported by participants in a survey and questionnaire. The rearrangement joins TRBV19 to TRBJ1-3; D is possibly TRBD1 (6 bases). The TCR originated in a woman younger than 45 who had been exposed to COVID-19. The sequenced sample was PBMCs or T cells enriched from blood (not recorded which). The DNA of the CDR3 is TGTGCCAGTAGTACGAACAGGGCCATCTCTGGAAACACCATATATTTT. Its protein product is CASSTNRAISGNTIYF.